The clone carrying this T cell receptor (beta chain) was counted at least ten times. Its target is unknown. The J segment lost 0 bases and the V segment lost 7 bases, leaving 5 bases of the junction unmatched. Germline assignment: CDR1 LNHDA and CDR2 SQIVND (reference sequence). This CDR3 comprises 15 residues. This sample was included in a study of regulatory T cells in long-lasting Graves disease. Study-wide background: Newly diagnosed Graves' patients had under 3 months of antithyroid drugs. Notes on the study in general: Between persistent patients, about 2,700 public clonotypes were shared, exceeding the 950 to 1,000 shared between new patients.

CDR3-region Arm-PCR and iRepertoire HTBI primers produced the TCR beta libraries. TCRdb re-called the multiplex PCR reads with MiXCR, one entry per CDR3 protein. This sample yields around 250,000 distinct CDR3 sequences, of which 15% to 20% are seen a single time; 12% to 15% belongs to the top ten. Time point denoted: newly diagnosed GD, antithyroid drugs for less than 3 months. Following extraction of RNA from PBMCs, that RNA was used to make the TCR library. These same records also appear under a second study, on T cells in Graves' hyperthyroidism and ophthalmopathy.

This TCR was sampled from a woman between 25 and 40 years old with Graves disease. This specimen was peripheral blood mononuclear cells (PBMCs), taken at new diagnosis, from a patient treated with antithyroid drugs. This chain links TRBV19 with TRBJ1-1; 10 bases are shared with TRBD1. CDR3 residues: CASTPGQGLNTEAFF. CDR3 DNA: TGTGCCAGTACACCGGGACAGGGGTTGAACACTGAAGCTTTCTTT.